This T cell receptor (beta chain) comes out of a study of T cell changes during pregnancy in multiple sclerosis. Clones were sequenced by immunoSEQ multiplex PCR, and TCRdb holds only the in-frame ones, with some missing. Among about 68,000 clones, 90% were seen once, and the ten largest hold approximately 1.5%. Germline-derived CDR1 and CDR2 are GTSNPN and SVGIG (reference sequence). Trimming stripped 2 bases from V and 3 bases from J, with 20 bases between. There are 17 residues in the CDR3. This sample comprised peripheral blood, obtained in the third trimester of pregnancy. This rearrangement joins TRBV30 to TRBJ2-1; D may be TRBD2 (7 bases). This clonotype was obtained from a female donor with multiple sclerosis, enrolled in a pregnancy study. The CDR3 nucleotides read TGTGCCTGGAGTAAGTCGAGGGGGGGTTTTATCTACAATGAGCAGTTCTTC. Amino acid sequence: CAWSKSRGGFIYNEQFF.